This TCR beta chain was documented in a study of cytomegalovirus exposure and HLA in healthy donors. Study-wide points: By a later analysis, the bulk of CMV-associated TCR beta chains appeared HLA-restricted. Previous analysis showed most TCR beta V segments were productive about 90% or about 30% of the time.

Germline V lookup: CDR1 LNHDA, CDR2 SQIVND (reference sequence). The CDR3 loop spans 13 amino acids. V dropped 5 bases and J dropped 1 base, with 8 bases sitting between them. Comment on this clone: Its antigen is unknown.

The donors were healthy bone marrow donors. Use of 60 Vbeta and 13 Jbeta primers characterized the PCR. Using immunoSEQ multiplex PCR, the repertoire was profiled, and TCRdb retains in-frame clones only, with some absent. The data contain roughly 120,000 clones, about 72% of them singletons. The rearrangement links TRBV19 to TRBJ1-1; D is unclear. Sequencing input: PBMCs. The sequence was collected from a man aged 30 to 45 in good health and CMV-seropositive. CDR3 sequence reads: CASSEQRNTEAFF. Written as DNA, the CDR3 is TGTGCCAGTAGTGAACAGAGGAACACTGAAGCTTTCTTT.